Presented here are 28 T cell receptor beta chains from one specimen sequenced in a study of T cell repertoires in aging, cancer and after chemotherapy. A mixed TRB-A/B primer pool amplified rearranged TRB by multiplex touch-down PCR. TCRdb fed the multiplex PCR reads into MiXCR, producing one record per CDR3 protein. The profile shows 2,200 or so distinct CDR3 sequences, around 35% of them singletons. The template was genomic DNA from peripheral blood, not RNA. The sample consisted of blood. Every receptor here comes from a human donor with a blood cancer.

The V gene is TRBV6-1, the J gene TRBJ2-1; TRBD2 matches 13 bases. CDR1 is MNHNS, CDR2 SASEGT, per germline. J gave up 4 bases and V 5 bases, and 8 bases lay outside the gene matches. The CDR3 spans 17 residues. The CDR3: CASSYSGLAGLYNEQFF. The CDR3 nucleotides read TGTGCCAGCAGTTACTCGGGACTAGCGGGGCTTTACAATGAGCAGTTCTTC.

The J gene is TRBJ2-5, the V gene TRBV6-5, with unresolved D. CDR1 and CDR2 (germline): MNHEY, SVGAGI. The ends were cut back, 5 bases at V and 1 base at J, with 14 bases in the middle. CDR3 length: 15 residues. The CDR3 DNA sequence: TGTGCCAGCAGTGCCCGAACAAGGGCCCAAGAGACCCAGTACTTC. This codes for CASSARTRAQETQYF.

This clonotype occurred a few times. The rearrangement links TRBV13 to TRBJ2-5; 10 nucleotides agree with TRBD2. Germline V gene lookup returns CDR1 PRHDT and CDR2 FYEKMQ (reference sequence). The J segment lost 1 base and the V segment lost 2 bases, leaving 7 bases of the junction unmatched. The CDR3 has 17 residues. CDR3 residues: CASSLQPLAGPQETQYF. DNA of the CDR3: TGTGCCAGCAGCTTACAGCCACTAGCGGGGCCCCAAGAGACCCAGTACTTC.

This clonotype came up a few times. The chain employs TRBV24-1 and TRBJ1-5, with TRBD1 matching 7 bases. The length of the CDR3 is 15 residues. V was pared by 7 bases and J by 3 bases, with 8 bases of the junction left unmatched. The germline V gene encodes CDR1 KGHDR and CDR2 SFDVKD. The CDR3 DNA sequence: TGTGCCACCAGGAATGACAGGGTTGTCAATCAGCCCCAGCATTTT. Protein product: CATRNDRVVNQPQHF.

About this clonotype itself: A read error may be the cause here, since a much bigger clone is one base away. The rearrangement uses TRBV29-1 and TRBJ2-7; the D gene could be TRBD1 or TRBD2 (5 bases each). The germline V gene encodes CDR1 SQVTM and CDR2 ANQGSEA. CDR3 size: 14 residues. V lost 5 bases and J 0 bases, leaving 14 bases between the germline ends. The CDR3 protein is CSVLNKGTSYEQYV. CDR3 sequence (DNA): TGCAGCGTTTTAAATAAGGGGACCTCCTACGAGCAGTACGTC.

This rearrangement joins TRBV19 to TRBJ1-5; the D gene is possibly TRBD1 (6 bases). V dropped 5 bases and J dropped 7 bases, with 12 bases sitting between them. This CDR3 is 13 amino acids long. Germline V gives CDR1 LNHDA, CDR2 SQIVND (reference sequence). The CDR3 spells CASSGGAQQPQHF. DNA of the CDR3: TGTGCCAGTAGTGGGGGGGCTCAACAGCCCCAGCATTTT.

This clonotype was seen a handful of times. The genes are TRBV6-2 or TRBV6-3 and TRBJ2-2; 7 bases are shared with TRBD1. In germline, CDR1 is MNHEY, CDR2 SVGEGT. V trimming: 6 bases; J trimming: 4 bases; junction bases outside the gene matches: 11. This CDR3 has 16 residues. CDR3 coding DNA: TGTGCCAGCAGATCAAGACAGGGTAGTAGCACCGGGGAGCTGTTTTTT. Translated: CASRSRQGSSTGELFF.

V usage is TRBV19 and J usage is TRBJ2-3; 7 positions match TRBD1. The CDR3 is 15 amino acids. Trimming took 6 bases from V and 2 from J; bases not matched to a gene: 8. The germline V gene has CDR1 LNHDA and CDR2 SQIVND (reference sequence). CDR3 sequence reads: CASRPTGVVTDTQYF. CDR3 bases: TGTGCCAGTAGGCCAACAGGGGTAGTCACAGATACGCAGTATTTT.

As regards this clonotype: An end of the junction does not agree with germline; a read error may underlie this. This chain connects TRBV12-3 or TRBV12-4 to TRBJ1-1; D ambiguous. This CDR3 spans 14 amino acids. CDR3 DNA sequence: TGTGCCAGCAGCTTAGTTCCGGGTATCACTGAAGCTTTCTTT. Amino acids: CASSLVPGITEAFF.

This chain links TRBV9 with TRBJ1-6, with 7 bases fitting TRBD1. The CDR3 extends over 14 amino acids. The germline gives CDR1 SGDLS, CDR2 YYNGEE. V shed 4 bases, J shed 9 bases, and the junction held 7 bases outside the gene matches. CDR3: CASSSRQGSSPLHF. As DNA, the CDR3 is TGTGCCAGCAGCTCCCGACAGGGATCTTCACCCCTCCACTTT.

The sample holds a few counts of this clonotype. V usage is TRBV6-6 and J usage is TRBJ2-7; 7 bases line up with TRBD1. CDR1 is MNHNY and CDR2 is SVGAGI in the germline V gene (reference sequence). The J segment lost 3 bases and the V segment lost 8 bases, leaving 10 bases of the junction unmatched. The CDR3 has 14 residues. The CDR3 DNA reads TGTGCCAGCCAAAGCCCGGGACAGAACTACGAGCAGTACGTC. Translated: CASQSPGQNYEQYV.

The rearrangement joins TRBV5-1 to TRBJ2-3, with 14 bases lining up with TRBD2. Germline-derived CDR1 and CDR2 are SGHRS and YFSETQ. Unmatched junction bases numbered 6, after V lost 4 bases and J lost 8 bases. CDR3 length equals 15 residues. The CDR3 reads CASSLPGLAGGTQYF. The CDR3 DNA follows: TGCGCCAGCAGCCTTCCCGGACTAGCGGGAGGTACGCAGTATTTT.

The chain couples TRBV18 to TRBJ2-5, with 7 bases fitting TRBD1. Trimming at V came to 6 bases and at J to 0 bases, leaving 13 bases not matched to a gene. The CDR3 length is 17 residues. The germline CDR1 and CDR2 sequences are KGHSH and LQKENI. CDR3 amino acids: CASSRQGRYNNQETQYF. CDR3 bases: TGTGCCAGCTCTCGACAGGGCCGATACAACAACCAAGAGACCCAGTACTTC.

This clonotype was detected only a few times. This chain connects TRBV18 to TRBJ1-2; TRBD1 aligns across 7 bases. This CDR3 region has 14 residues. Germline-derived CDR1 and CDR2 are KGHSH and LQKENI. J gave up 6 bases and V 6 bases, and 10 bases lay outside the gene matches. CDR3 sequence reads: CASSPTGLRNGYTF. CDR3 in DNA: TGTGCCAGCTCCCCGACAGGGTTGAGGAATGGCTACACCTTC.

This rearrangement joins TRBV10-3 to TRBJ2-2; 9 bases are shared with TRBD1. V shed 6 bases, J shed 7 bases, and the junction held 9 bases outside the gene matches. The CDR3 is made up of 15 amino acids. Germline-derived CDR1 and CDR2 are ENHRY and SYGVKD. The chain's CDR3 is CAISDKQGAGGELFF. The CDR3 region has the DNA TGTGCCATCAGCGATAAACAGGGGGCTGGCGGGGAGCTGTTTTTT.

A few counts support this clonotype. J is TRBJ2-1 and V is TRBV24-1; D perhaps matches TRBD1 (6 bases). The length of the CDR3 is 14 residues. Germline CDR1 and CDR2: KGHDR and SFDVKD. V lost 0 bases and J 10 bases, leaving 12 bases between the germline ends. DNA of the CDR3: TGTGCCACCAGTGATTTGGGCGGAGACAGGGAGCAGTTCTTC. Residues: CATSDLGGDREQFF.

This clonotype has more than one count but fewer than ten. The rearrangement joins TRBV5-4 to TRBJ1-6, with D possibly matching TRBD1 (5 bases). Germline CDR1 is SGHNT and CDR2 is YYREEE (reference sequence). The CDR3 is 16 residues long. V lost 2 bases, J lost 0 bases, and 9 bases lay in between. Written as DNA, the CDR3 is TGTGCCAGCAGCTTTGAGGGGAGCTCCTATAATTCACCCCTCCACTTT. This encodes CASSFEGSSYNSPLHF.

By proportion, this clonotype is medium-sized (0.01 to 0.1%). The CDR3 loop reads CASTLDREGTEAFF. The CDR3 DNA reads TGTGCCAGCACTCTAGACAGGGAGGGCACTGAAGCTTTCTTT. J is TRBJ1-1 and V is TRBV6-5, with TRBD1 identical over 7 bases. The CDR3 is made up of 14 amino acids. V lost 7 bases and J lost 4; bases outside the gene matches: 9. CDR1 and CDR2 from the germline V gene are MNHEY and SVGAGI.

A word on this clonotype: The junction departs from the called germline gene at one end, perhaps through a read error. The chain has TRBV5-4 and TRBJ2-3; perhaps TRBD2 as D (6 bases). This CDR3 region has 15 residues. Germline V gene lookup returns CDR1 SGHNT and CDR2 YYREEE (reference sequence). The CDR3 reads CASSLRGEYTDTQYF. The CDR3 bases are TGCGCCAGCAGCTTGCGGGGAGAATACACAGATACGCAGTATTTT.

The chain carries TRBV18 and TRBJ2-5; 7 positions match TRBD1. With V trimmed by 3 bases and J by 1 base, 5 bases remained unmatched. Per germline, CDR1 KGHSH and CDR2 LQKENI. The CDR3 spans 15 residues. In nucleotides, the CDR3 is TGTGCCAGCTCACCTCGAGGGACAGTCCAAGAGACCCAGTACTTC. This encodes CASSPRGTVQETQYF.

The chain is built from TRBV5-4 and TRBJ2-7, with 7 bases identical to TRBD1. The V and J ends lost 3 bases and 5 bases, in that order; junction bases with no gene match: 8. The germline V gene encodes CDR1 SGHNT and CDR2 YYREEE (reference sequence). CDR3 size: 14 residues. CDR3 in amino acids: CASSSPTGRDEQYF. The DNA of the CDR3 is TGTGCCAGCAGCTCTCCGACAGGGCGGGACGAGCAGTACTTC.

In this sample, this clonotype turned up a few times. The chain is built from TRBV7-9 and TRBJ2-5; no clear D gene. The CDR3 is 13 amino acids. Trimming took off 4 bases at V and 1 base at J, with 7 bases between the two ends. Germline V gene data show CDR1 as SEHNR and CDR2 as FQNEAQ (reference sequence). The CDR3 protein is CASSWAVQETQYF. CDR3 DNA sequence: TGTGCCAGCAGCTGGGCGGTCCAAGAGACCCAGTACTTC.

Sample share makes this clonotype medium-sized. V usage is TRBV15 and J usage is TRBJ1-2, with D perhaps TRBD1 (5 bases). Trimming took 8 bases from V and 3 from J, leaving 16 bases between them. Per germline, CDR1 LNHNV and CDR2 YYDKDF (reference sequence). This CDR3 has 14 residues. The CDR3 DNA sequence: TGTGCCACCGCCTGGCGCAGGGAAGACTATGGCTACACCTTC. Translated, it gives CATAWRREDYGYTF. The full variable domain, rest sourced from reference TRBV15 and TRBJ1-2, is DAMVIQNPRYQVTQFGKPVTLSCSQTLNHNVMYWYQQKSSQAPKLLFHYYDKDFNNEADTPDNFQSRRPNTSFCFLDIRSPGLGDTAMYLCATAWRREDYGYTFGSGTRLTVV.

The rearrangement uses TRBV19 and TRBJ2-3; tentatively, D is TRBD2 (6 bases). This CDR3 has 15 residues. V lost 10 bases and J 2 bases, leaving 19 bases between the germline ends. Germline-derived CDR1 and CDR2 are LNHDA and SQIVND (reference sequence). CDR3 protein: CATLPLGEDTDTQYF. In DNA, the CDR3 is TGTGCCACTCTCCCCCTCGGGGAGGACACAGATACGCAGTATTTT.

The chain employs TRBV6-2 or TRBV6-3 and TRBJ1-1; D is unclear. The germline V gene has CDR1 MNHEY and CDR2 SVGEGT. Trimming cost V 2 bases and J 0 bases, with 7 bases left between them. The CDR3 spans 14 residues. The CDR3 sequence: CASSYTPMNTEAFF. The CDR3 DNA follows: TGTGCCAGCAGTTACACCCCAATGAACACTGAAGCTTTCTTT.

This clonotype showed up just a few times. The chain uses TRBV20-1 and TRBJ2-3; TRBD1 agrees at 7 bases. CDR3 length: 14 residues. V lost 0 bases, J lost 5 bases, and 5 bases stayed unmatched. CDR1 and CDR2 (germline): DFQATT, SNEGSKA (reference sequence). CDR3 in DNA: TGCAGTGCTAGAGATCATAGGGGGCAAGATACGCAGTATTTT. Translation gives CSARDHRGQDTQYF.

This clonotype was seen only a few times. The chain couples TRBV5-4 to TRBJ2-2; D ambiguous. Between the trimmed V and J ends, which lost 4 bases and 9 bases, there was a span of 10 bases. This CDR3 has 12 residues. CDR1 SGHNT and CDR2 YYREEE come from the germline V gene (reference sequence). The CDR3 reads CASSKNPRELFF. CDR3 DNA sequence: TGTGCCAGCAGCAAGAACCCCCGGGAGCTGTTTTTT.

This clonotype was seen a handful of times. The chain links TRBV4-2 to TRBJ2-1, with D perhaps TRBD1 or TRBD2 (6 bases each). Germline V gene data show CDR1 as LGHNA and CDR2 as YNFKEQ. V lost 0 bases and J 3 bases, leaving 12 bases between the germline ends. The length of the CDR3 is 16 residues. For the CDR3, the DNA is TGTGCCAGCAGCCAAGATCGGAGGGGGGTCTACAATGAGCAGTTCTTC. Residues: CASSQDRRGVYNEQFF.